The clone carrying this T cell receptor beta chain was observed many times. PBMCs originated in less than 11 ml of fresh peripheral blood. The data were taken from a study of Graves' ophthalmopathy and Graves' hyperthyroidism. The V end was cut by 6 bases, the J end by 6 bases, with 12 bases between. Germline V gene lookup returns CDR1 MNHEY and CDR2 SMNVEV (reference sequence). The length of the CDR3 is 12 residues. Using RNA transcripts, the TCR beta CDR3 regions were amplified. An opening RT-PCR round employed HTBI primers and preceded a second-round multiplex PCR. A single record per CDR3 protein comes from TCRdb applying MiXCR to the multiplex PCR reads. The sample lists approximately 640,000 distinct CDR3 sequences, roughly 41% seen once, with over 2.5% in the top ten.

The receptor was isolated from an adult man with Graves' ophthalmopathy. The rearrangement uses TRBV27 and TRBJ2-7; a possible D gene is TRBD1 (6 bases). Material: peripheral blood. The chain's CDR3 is CASSLRGGEQYF. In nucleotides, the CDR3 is TGTGCCAGCAGCCTCAGGGGTGGCGAGCAGTACTTC.